This T cell receptor (beta chain) was sequenced in a study of T cell clonality in common variable immunodeficiency. Both groups were predominantly of Caucasian heritage. The CDR3 contains 11 residues. V gave up 6 bases and J gave up 7 bases, with 9 bases separating them. From germline, CDR1 is SNHLY and CDR2 FYNNEI. This clone came up many times. Read coverage stops 3 residues before the CDR3 terminus; the germline J gene supplies the remainder. The assay was immunoSEQ multiplex PCR, and TCRdb's table has in-frame clones only and misses some. The sample was found to contain tens of thousands of clones, and every one recurs.

Sample: peripheral blood mononuclear cells. This rearrangement joins TRBV2 to TRBJ1-1; D unresolved. This clonotype was sampled from a person between 18 and 75 years old in good health. CDR3 loop: CASRGLDEAFF. CDR3 DNA (partial): TGTGCCAGCAGAGGACTTGATGAA.